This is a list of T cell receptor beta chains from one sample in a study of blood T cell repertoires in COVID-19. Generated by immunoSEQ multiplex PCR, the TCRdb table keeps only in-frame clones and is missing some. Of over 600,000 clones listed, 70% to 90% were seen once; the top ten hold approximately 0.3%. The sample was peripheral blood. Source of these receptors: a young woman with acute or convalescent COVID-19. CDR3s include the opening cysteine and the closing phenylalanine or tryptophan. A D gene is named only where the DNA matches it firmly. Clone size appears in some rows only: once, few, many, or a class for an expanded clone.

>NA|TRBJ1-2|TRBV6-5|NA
CASKTRGYTF
TGTGCCAGCAAAACTCGGGGCTACACCTTC
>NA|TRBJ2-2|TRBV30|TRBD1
CAWGTGVNTGELFF
TGTGCCTGGGGGACAGGGGTGAACACCGGGGAGCTGTTTTTT
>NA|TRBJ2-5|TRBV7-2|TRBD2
CASSFSGGQETQYF
TGTGCCAGCAGCTTCTCGGGGGGGCAAGAGACCCAGTACTTC
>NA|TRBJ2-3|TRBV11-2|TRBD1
CASSFLGQGQDTQYF
TGTGCCAGCAGCTTTTTGGGACAGGGGCAAGATACGCAGTATTTT
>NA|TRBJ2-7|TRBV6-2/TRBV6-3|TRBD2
CASNPLAGRSSYEQYF
TGTGCCAGCAACCCCCTAGCGGGGCGATCCTCCTACGAGCAGTACTTC
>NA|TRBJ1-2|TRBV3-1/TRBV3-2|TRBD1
CASSQRTGGDGYTF
TGTGCCAGCAGCCAGAGGACAGGGGGCGACGGCTACACCTTC
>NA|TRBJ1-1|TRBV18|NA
CASSPTGLNTEAFF
TGTGCCAGCTCACCAACAGGCCTGAACACTGAAGCTTTCTTT
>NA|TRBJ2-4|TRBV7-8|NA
CASSLGGIAKNIQYF
TGTGCCAGCAGCTTAGGCGGAATTGCCAAAAACATTCAGTACTTC
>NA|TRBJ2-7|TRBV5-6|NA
CASSSLGRSSYEQYF
TGTGCCAGCAGCTCCCTGGGGAGGAGTTCCTACGAGCAGTACTTC
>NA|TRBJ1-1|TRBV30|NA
CAWRRWTGGTEAFF
TGTGCCTGGAGGCGATGGACCGGGGGGACTGAAGCTTTCTTT
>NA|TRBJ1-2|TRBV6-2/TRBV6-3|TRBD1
CASSSLLPGQGAGGYTF
TGTGCCAGCAGTTCCTTACTTCCGGGACAGGGGGCAGGTGGCTACACCTTC
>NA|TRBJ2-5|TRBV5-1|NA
CASRAGLGLETQYF
TGCGCCAGCAGGGCCGGACTTGGGTTGGAGACCCAGTACTTC
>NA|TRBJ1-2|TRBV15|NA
CATSRDGTDHGYTF
TGTGCCACCAGCAGAGATGGGACTGACCATGGCTACACCTTC
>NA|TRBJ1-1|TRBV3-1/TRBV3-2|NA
CASSLGRGYTEAFF
TGTGCCAGCAGTCTGGGGAGGGGCTACACTGAAGCTTTCTTT
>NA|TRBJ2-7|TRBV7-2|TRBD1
CASSFTGTGYYEQYF
TGTGCCAGCAGCTTCACCGGGACAGGGTACTACGAGCAGTACTTC
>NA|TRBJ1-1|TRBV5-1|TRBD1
CARNRTGGGLGENTEAFF
TGCGCCAGGAACAGGACAGGGGGCGGGCTTGGGGAGAACACTGAAGCTTTCTTT
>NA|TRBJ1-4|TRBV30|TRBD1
CAWSVRTGLNEKLFF
TGTGCCTGGAGTGTAAGGACAGGCCTTAATGAAAAACTGTTTTTT
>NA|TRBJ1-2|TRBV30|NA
CAWSVRGLIYGYTF
TGTGCCTGGAGTGTACGGGGTTTAATCTATGGCTACACCTTC
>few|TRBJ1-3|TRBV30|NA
CAWTRGGNTIYF
TGTGCCTGGACCCGCGGCGGAAACACCATATATTTT
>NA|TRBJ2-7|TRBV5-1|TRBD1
CASSLDRGQDYYF
TGCGCCAGCAGCTTGGACCGGGGACAGGATTATTACTTC
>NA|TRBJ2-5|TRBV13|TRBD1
CASSLVGQGASETQYF
TGTGCCAGCAGCTTAGTGGGACAGGGGGCATCGGAGACCCAGTACTTC
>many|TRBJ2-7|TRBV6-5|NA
CASRPGDSLYEQYF
TGTGCCAGCAGGCCGGGGGACAGTCTATACGAGCAGTACTTC
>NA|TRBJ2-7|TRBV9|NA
CASSPNRASYSYEQYF
TGTGCCAGCAGTCCGAACAGGGCTTCCTACTCCTACGAGCAGTACTTC
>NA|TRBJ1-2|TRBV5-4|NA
CASSPGWNPNYGYTF
TGTGCCAGCAGCCCGGGGTGGAACCCTAACTATGGCTACACCTTC
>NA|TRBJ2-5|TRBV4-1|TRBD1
CASSHPEQKAGGRETQYF
TGCGCCAGCAGCCACCCGGAGCAGAAGGCAGGGGGCCGGGAGACCCAGTACTTC
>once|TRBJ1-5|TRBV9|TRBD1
CASSVGTGISNQPQHF
TGTGCCAGCAGCGTAGGGACAGGGATTAGCAATCAGCCCCAGCATTTT
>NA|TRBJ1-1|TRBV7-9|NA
CASSLAGTEAFF
TGTGCCAGCAGCTTGGCAGGGACTGAAGCTTTCTTT
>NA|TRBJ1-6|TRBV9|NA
CASSVKGDPNSPLHF
TGTGCCAGCAGCGTAAAAGGAGACCCTAATTCACCCCTCCACTTT
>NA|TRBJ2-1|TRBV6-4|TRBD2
CASSRIAGARTEQFF
TGTGCCAGCAGTCGGATAGCGGGGGCCCGTACGGAGCAGTTCTTC
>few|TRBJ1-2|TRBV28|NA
CASNPGGRTGSGYTF
TGTGCCAGCAACCCCGGCGGCAGGACGGGGTCAGGCTACACCTTC
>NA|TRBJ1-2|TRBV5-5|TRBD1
CASSSQGDYGYTF
TGTGCCAGCAGCTCACAGGGGGACTATGGCTACACCTTC